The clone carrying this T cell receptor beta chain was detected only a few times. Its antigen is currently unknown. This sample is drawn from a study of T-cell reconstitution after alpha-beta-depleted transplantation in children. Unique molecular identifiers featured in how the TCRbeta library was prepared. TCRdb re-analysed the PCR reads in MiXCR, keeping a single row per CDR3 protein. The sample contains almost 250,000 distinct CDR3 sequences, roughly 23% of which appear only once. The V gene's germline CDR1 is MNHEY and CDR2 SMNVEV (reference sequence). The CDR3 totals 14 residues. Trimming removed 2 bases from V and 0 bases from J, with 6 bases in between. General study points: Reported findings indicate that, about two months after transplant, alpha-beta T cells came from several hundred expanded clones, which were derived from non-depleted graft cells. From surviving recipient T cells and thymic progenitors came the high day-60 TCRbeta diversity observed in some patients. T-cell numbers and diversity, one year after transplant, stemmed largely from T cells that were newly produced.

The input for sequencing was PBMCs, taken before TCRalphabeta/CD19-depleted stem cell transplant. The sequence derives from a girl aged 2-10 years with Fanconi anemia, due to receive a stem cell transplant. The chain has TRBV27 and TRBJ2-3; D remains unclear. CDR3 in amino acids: CASSLLSSTDTQYF. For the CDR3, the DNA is TGTGCCAGCAGTTTACTCAGTAGCACAGATACGCAGTATTTT.